The T cell receptor beta chain described here comes from a study of T cell changes during pregnancy in multiple sclerosis. The length of the CDR3 is 13 residues. V was trimmed by 2 bases and J by 5 bases, leaving 9 bases between them. The germline CDR1 and CDR2 sequences are GTSNPN and SVGIG (reference sequence). This clone was seen a handful of times. Generated by immunoSEQ multiplex PCR, the TCRdb table keeps only in-frame clones and is missing some. This table holds approximately 71,000 clones, over 85% found once. The V and J genes are TRBV30 and TRBJ1-4; D gene uncertain. This receptor was taken from a female donor with multiple sclerosis, enrolled in a pregnancy study. Sample: peripheral blood, taken in the third trimester of pregnancy. CDR3 residues: CAWSRHLNEKLFF. The CDR3 DNA reads as TGTGCCTGGAGTAGACACTTAAATGAAAAACTGTTTTTT.